The clone carrying this T cell receptor beta chain was recorded a few times. The antigen remains unidentified. From the 5' RACE reads, TCRdb called clonotypes with MiXCR, one entry per CDR3 protein. The repertoire holds under 500,000 distinct CDR3 sequences, with roughly an eighth as singletons. This record belongs to a study of identical twins. Findings of the study overall: Clonotypes of the beta chain that were abundant in cord blood carried fewer insertions (memory repertoires showed none). Out-of-frame alpha sequences that twins shared showed excess low generation probability. Conclusions relied on cross-sectional statistical analysis, not following the same donors.

These data were also filed under a second study, of yellow fever vaccine responses in identical twins.

This TCR derives from a woman under 30 in good health. The sample taken for sequencing was CD4+ T cells sorted from blood.

The CDR3 loop reads CASNTGDSPLHF. The DNA of the CDR3 is TGTGCCAGCAACACAGGGGATTCACCCCTCCACTTT. The chain links TRBV6-1 to TRBJ1-6; 7 nucleotides line up with TRBD1. The CDR3 spans 12 residues. Trimming cost V 7 bases and J 8 bases; bases outside gene matches: 2. In germline, CDR1 is MNHNS, CDR2 SASEGT.